The 9 T cell receptor beta chains below come from one sample, sequenced in a study of vaccination and CD4 T cells after COVID-19. Treatment denoted: roughly 10-day PBMC culture with coronavirus spike peptide pools or control peptides (ViraFEST assay). CD4+ T cells of the unexposed donor were collected before the COVID-19 pandemic (2011-2018). Their antigen targets remain unknown. An Oncomine TCR Beta short-read assay was used to sequence the DNA from cultured CD4+ T cells. TCRdb used MiXCR to reprocess the PCR reads, holding one entry per CDR3 protein. Of more than 5,000 distinct CDR3 sequences in the sample, roughly 44% are singletons; the top ten hold about 40%. What was sequenced was CD4+ T cells from blood, cultured in vitro. These receptors were collected from a human donor in good health.

This clonotype was recorded once. The V and J genes are TRBV10-1 and TRBJ2-3; D possibly uses TRBD1 or TRBD2 (5 bases each). The ends were cut back, 8 bases at V and 0 bases at J, with 6 bases in the middle. The CDR3 runs to 12 residues. CDR1 is WNHNN and CDR2 is SYGVQD in the germline V gene (reference sequence). The CDR3 spells CASRGSTDTQYF. DNA of the CDR3: TGCGCCAGCCGGGGCAGCACAGATACGCAGTATTTT.

This clonotype was detected only once. The CDR3 here is CASSEDMNTEAFF. The CDR3 DNA follows: TGTGCCAGTTCCGAGGATATGAACACTGAAGCTTTCTTT. This chain links TRBV18 with TRBJ1-1, with D hard to call. Between the trimmed V and J ends, which lost 9 bases and 0 bases, there was a span of 11 bases. This CDR3 is built from 13 residues. Germline loops: CDR1 KGHSH, CDR2 LQKENI. The full variable domain, completed using reference TRBV18 and TRBJ1-1, is NAGVMQNPRHLVRRRGQEARLRCSPMKGHSHVYWYRQLPEEGLKFMVYLQKENIIDESGMPKERFSAEFPKEGPSILRIQQVVRGDSAAYFCASSEDMNTEAFFGQGTRLTVV.

This clonotype was detected only a few times. This sequence joins TRBV7-6 and TRBJ1-5, with 9 bases lining up with TRBD1. The CDR3 covers 15 residues. The V gene's germline CDR1 is SGHVS and CDR2 FNYEAQ. The trim removed 5 bases at V and 3 bases at J, leaving 5 bases unmatched. This CDR3 reads CASSADRGFNQPQHF. The CDR3 bases are TGTGCCAGCAGCGCCGACAGGGGGTTCAATCAGCCCCAGCATTTT.

Points on this clonotype: One end of the junction fails to match germline, which may point to a read error. Written as DNA, the CDR3 is TGTGCCAGTAGCGCATTACGGACTAATTCACCCCTCCACTTT. It translates to CASSALRTNSPLHF. The rearrangement links TRBV9 to TRBJ1-6; no reliable D call. The CDR3 extends over 14 amino acids. Germline loops: CDR1 SGDLS, CDR2 YYNGEE.

This clonotype was counted only a few times. The CDR3 sequence: CSALPGKSGETQYF. In nucleotides, the CDR3 is TGCAGTGCTCTACCGGGCAAGAGTGGAGAGACCCAGTACTTC. This chain joins TRBV20-1 and TRBJ2-5; no clear D gene. Germline V CDR1 and CDR2: DFQATT, SNEGSKA (reference sequence). The CDR3 extends over 14 amino acids. The ends were cut back, 5 bases at V and 4 bases at J, with 17 bases in the middle.

The V and J genes are TRBV2 and TRBJ1-2; D is unresolved. V was pared by 3 bases and J by 8 bases, with 13 bases between. Germline-derived CDR1 and CDR2 are SNHLY and FYNNEI. CDR3 length: 13 residues. The CDR3 nucleotides are TGTGCCAGCAGTGATAGCCCCCATCCGGGCTACACCTTC. It encodes CASSDSPHPGYTF.

The chain has TRBV5-4 and TRBJ2-1; D perhaps matches TRBD2 (6 bases). In germline, CDR1 is SGHNT, CDR2 YYREEE (reference sequence). The CDR3 length is 16 residues. V lost 0 bases and J lost 7, with 17 bases in between. The CDR3 loop is CASSLEVTRGGNEQFF. In DNA form, the CDR3 reads TGTGCCAGCAGCTTGGAGGTGACTAGGGGAGGTAATGAGCAGTTCTTC.

This clonotype was detected only a few times. V usage is TRBV20-1 and J usage is TRBJ2-2; 7 positions match TRBD2. This CDR3 region has 15 residues. With 5 bases clipped from V and 2 bases from J, the junction kept 8 bases outside the gene matches. Germline CDR1 reads DFQATT; CDR2 reads SNEGSKA (reference sequence). Here the CDR3 reads CSAPRAGDNTGELFF. CDR3 sequence (DNA): TGCAGTGCTCCGCGGGCGGGGGATAACACCGGGGAGCTGTTTTTT.

Remarks on this clonotype: This may stem from a read error, because a much larger clone lies one nucleotide away. This rearrangement joins TRBV11-2 to TRBJ1-2; TRBD1 aligns across 9 bases. Germline CDR1 reads SGHAT; CDR2 reads FQNNGV. The CDR3 consists of 12 residues. CDR3 nucleotide sequence: TGTACCAGCCGACAGGGGGACTATGGCTACACCTTC. Translation: CTSRQGDYGYTF.